These 31 T cell receptor beta chains share one sample of origin, sequenced in a study of blood T cell repertoires in COVID-19. TCRdb keeps only in-frame clones here, not all; method: immunoSEQ multiplex PCR. The sample records more than 100,000 clones, roughly 83% being singletons. Sequenced: peripheral blood. Every receptor here comes from a woman aged 30 to 39 who had recovered from COVID-19.

The chain combines TRBV18 with TRBJ2-5, with 9 bases lining up with TRBD2. This CDR3 comprises 18 residues. Germline-derived CDR1 and CDR2 are KGHSH and LQKENI. The V and J ends lost 1 base and 3 bases, in that order; junction bases with no gene match: 12. The CDR3 here is CASSPLGIAGGPKETQYF. CDR3 in DNA: TGTGCCAGCTCACCACTTGGAATCGCGGGAGGGCCAAAAGAGACCCAGTACTTC.

V and J are TRBV6-1 and TRBJ2-2, with 9 bases fitting TRBD2. Germline values: CDR1 MNHNS, CDR2 SASEGT. CDR3 length equals 17 residues. Trimming took 4 bases from V and 5 from J; bases not matched to a gene: 11. CDR3 protein: CASSVQAGGTRTGELFF. The CDR3 DNA reads as TGTGCCAGCAGTGTCCAAGCGGGGGGTACCAGGACCGGGGAGCTGTTTTTT.

The chain couples TRBV12-3 or TRBV12-4 to TRBJ2-7, with TRBD1 matching over 8 bases. The CDR3 totals 13 residues. After removal of 6 bases from V and 3 bases from J, the junction contained 4 bases not matched to a gene. DNA of the CDR3: TGTGCCAGCAGCAGACAGGGGTACTACGAGCAGTACTTC. It translates to CASSRQGYYEQYF.

The chain joins TRBV6-5 to TRBJ2-1; 14 nucleotides match TRBD2. V lost 6 bases and J lost 10; bases outside the gene matches: 8. The CDR3 consists of 15 residues. The V gene's germline CDR1 is MNHEY and CDR2 SVGAGI. The CDR3 loop is CASSRGTSGRREQFF. The CDR3 DNA is TGTGCCAGCAGCAGGGGGACTAGCGGGAGAAGGGAGCAGTTCTTC.

This clone is a singleton in its sample. This rearrangement joins TRBV19 to TRBJ2-3; 11 bases line up with TRBD2. Germline V gives CDR1 LNHDA, CDR2 SQIVND (reference sequence). V lost 5 bases and J lost 3; bases outside the gene matches: 7. This CDR3 has 16 amino acids. DNA of the CDR3: TGTGCCAGTAGTTCAATGACTAGCGGGAAGACAGATACGCAGTATTTT. Protein: CASSSMTSGKTDTQYF.

This chain connects TRBV19 to TRBJ2-1; TRBD2 agrees at 11 bases. The CDR3 runs 16 residues. Looked up from germline, CDR1 is LNHDA and CDR2 is SQIVND (reference sequence). V was clipped by 11 bases and J by 0 bases; unmatched bases: 9. The CDR3 DNA follows: TGTGCCTCCCGTGGGCTAGCGGGAGGCTCCTACAATGAGCAGTTCTTC. It is translated as CASRGLAGGSYNEQFF.

The chain uses TRBV15 and TRBJ2-1, with 7 bases matching TRBD1. Germline CDR1 and CDR2: LNHNV and YYDKDF (reference sequence). Trimming cost V 0 bases and J 0 bases; bases outside gene matches: 2. The CDR3 covers 16 residues. The DNA for the CDR3 is TGTGCCACCAGCAGAGAGTCAGGGGGCTCCTACAATGAGCAGTTCTTC. It codes for CATSRESGGSYNEQFF.

The rearrangement links TRBV11-2 to TRBJ2-7; 7 bases are a match to TRBD1. This CDR3 comprises 15 residues. V dropped 5 bases and J dropped 0; count of bases not matched to a gene: 7. Per germline, CDR1 SGHAT and CDR2 FQNNGV. The CDR3 here is CASSTSTGYSYEQYF. For the CDR3, the DNA is TGTGCCAGCAGCACCTCGACAGGGTACTCCTACGAGCAGTACTTC.

In the case of this clone: The same CDR3 also results from other DNA sequences found in this sample. The V gene is TRBV5-1, the J gene TRBJ1-1; a possible D gene is TRBD1 (5 bases). There are 14 residues in the CDR3. The germline V and J ends were trimmed by 0 bases and 4 bases, with 10 bases remaining between them. Germline V gene data show CDR1 as SGHRS and CDR2 as YFSETQ. CDR3 residues: CASSLAQGGTEAFF. CDR3 bases: TGCGCCAGCAGCTTGGCGCAGGGAGGCACTGAAGCTTTCTTT.

J is TRBJ1-1 and V is TRBV10-3; the match to TRBD1 covers 7 bases. The germline gives CDR1 ENHRY, CDR2 SYGVKD. The CDR3 totals 13 residues. The V gene end was trimmed by 6 bases and the J gene end by 4 bases; junction bases not matched to a gene: 5. The CDR3 here is CAISPRQGTEAFF. CDR3 DNA: TGTGCCATCAGCCCCAGACAGGGCACTGAAGCTTTCTTT.

This clone was found once. The rearrangement uses TRBV7-2 and TRBJ2-2, with D tentatively TRBD1 (5 bases). Deletions cut 3 bases from V and 5 bases from J, with 7 bases between. The CDR3 runs 13 residues. Per germline, CDR1 SGHTA and CDR2 FQGNSA. As DNA, the CDR3 is TGTGCCAGCAGCTTCCCAGGGACCGGGGAGCTGTTTTTT. Residues: CASSFPGTGELFF.

This chain uses TRBV18 with TRBJ1-2; 8 bases map to TRBD1. In germline, CDR1 is KGHSH, CDR2 LQKENI. This CDR3 has 15 residues. The trim removed 2 bases at V and 4 bases at J, leaving 6 bases unmatched. For the CDR3, the DNA is TGTGCCAGCTCACCAACGGCAGGGACAGGCTATGGCTACACCTTC. Its translation is CASSPTAGTGYGYTF.

This chain joins TRBV25-1 and TRBJ1-4, with 10 bases lining up with TRBD1. V was clipped by 2 bases and J by 10 bases; unmatched bases: 7. The length of the CDR3 is 15 residues. CDR1 MGHDK and CDR2 SYGVNS come from the germline V gene. CDR3 loop: CASSETGTGAVKLFF. As DNA, the CDR3 is TGTGCCAGCAGTGAAACCGGGACAGGGGCTGTAAAACTGTTTTTT. The full variable domain, in which reference TRBV25-1 and TRBJ1-4 provide the parts outside the CDR3, is EADIYQTPRYLVIGTGKKITLECSQTMGHDKMYWYQQDPGMELHLIHYSYGVNSTEKGDLSSESTVSRIRTEHFPLTLESARPSHTSQYLCASSETGTGAVKLFFGSGTQLSVL.

The chain recombines TRBV25-1 with TRBJ1-1, with unresolved D. Germline values: CDR1 MGHDK, CDR2 SYGVNS. V was cut by 2 bases and J by 5 bases, with 12 bases left in between. The CDR3 length is 14 residues. The chain's CDR3 is CASSEPGSGTEAFF. In DNA, the CDR3 is TGTGCCAGCAGTGAACCGGGTTCGGGAACTGAAGCTTTCTTT.

The chain combines TRBV29-1 with TRBJ2-1, with TRBD2 matching 9 bases. The ends lost 7 bases at V and 6 bases at J; junction bases unmatched: 10. CDR3 length: 14 residues. The germline V gene encodes CDR1 SQVTM and CDR2 ANQGSEA. The CDR3 sequence is CSAVAGELSNEQFF. CDR3 bases: TGCAGCGCCGTAGCGGGAGAACTAAGCAATGAGCAGTTCTTC.

The chain carries TRBV14 and TRBJ1-3, with D uncertain. Deletions cut 6 bases from V and 0 bases from J, with 6 bases between. Looked up from germline, CDR1 is SGHDN and CDR2 is FVKESK. The CDR3 sequence is 13 residues long. CDR3 protein: CASSSYSGNTIYF. In DNA, the CDR3 is TGTGCCAGCAGTTCTTACTCTGGAAACACCATATATTTT.

This chain uses TRBV3-1 (or the pseudogene TRBV3-2) with TRBJ2-7, with 7 bases aligning to TRBD2. Per germline, CDR1 LGHDT and CDR2 YNNKEL (reference sequence). V lost 4 bases to trimming and J lost 2 bases; unmatched junction nucleotides: 5. This CDR3 is built from 14 residues. CDR3 in DNA: TGTGCCAGCAGCCCGAGCGGGGTCCCCTACGAGCAGTACTTC. Encoded protein: CASSPSGVPYEQYF.

The V call is TRBV19, the J call TRBJ2-1; TRBD2 matches at 10 bases. The CDR3 runs to 14 residues. The V segment lost 5 bases and the J segment 6 bases; nucleotides outside the gene matches: 4. Per germline, CDR1 LNHDA and CDR2 SQIVND (reference sequence). CDR3 nucleotide sequence: TGTGCCAGTAGTCCCAGCGGGGGGGCCAATGAGCAGTTCTTC. Translating it yields CASSPSGGANEQFF. The complete variable domain, with remaining parts taken from reference TRBV19 and TRBJ2-1, reads DGGITQSPKYLFRKEGQNVTLSCEQNLNHDAMYWYRQDPGQGLRLIYYSQIVNDFQKGDIAEGYSVSREKKESFPLTVTSAQKNPTAFYLCASSPSGGANEQFFGPGTRLTVL.

The genes are TRBV7-2 and TRBJ2-7; TRBD1 might be the D (6 bases). The V gene lost 3 bases and the J gene lost 1 base, with 13 bases spanning the gap. This CDR3 is 15 amino acids long. Looked up from germline, CDR1 is SGHTA and CDR2 is FQGNSA. CDR3 sequence reads: CASSFTPGASYEQYF. The CDR3 region has the DNA TGTGCCAGCAGCTTTACGCCAGGGGCTTCCTACGAGCAGTACTTC.

The CDR3 DNA is TGTGCCAGCAGCGCCCCTCAGACGCCGGGGGAGGGCTCCTACGAGCAGTACTTC. Amino acid sequence: CASSAPQTPGEGSYEQYF. The chain recombines TRBV9 with TRBJ2-7; 7 positions agree with TRBD2. Germline V gene lookup returns CDR1 SGDLS and CDR2 YYNGEE. The V and J ends lost 3 bases and 0 bases, in that order; junction bases with no gene match: 15. This CDR3 comprises 18 residues.

This clone was seen only once. The chain carries TRBV7-2 and TRBJ2-6; 7 bases align to TRBD1. CDR3 length: 17 residues. Germline V gene sequence: CDR1 SGHTA, CDR2 FQGNSA. V lost 5 bases, J lost 2 bases, and 9 bases stayed unmatched. The DNA for the CDR3 is TGTGCCAGCAGCCTACAAAGACAGGGCACTGGGGCCAACGTCCTGACTTTC. Translating it yields CASSLQRQGTGANVLTF.

This rearrangement joins TRBV29-1 to TRBJ2-2; 8 bases are a match to TRBD1. The trim removed 1 base at V and 5 bases at J, leaving 6 bases unmatched. Germline CDR1 SQVTM, CDR2 ANQGSEA. The CDR3 has 15 residues. CDR3 protein: CSVEAQGAITGELFF. The DNA of the CDR3 is TGCAGCGTTGAAGCCCAGGGGGCGATTACCGGGGAGCTGTTTTTT.

V usage is TRBV5-1 and J usage is TRBJ2-2; D perhaps matches TRBD1 (6 bases). Germline lookup yields CDR1 SGHRS and CDR2 YFSETQ. V was shortened by 5 bases and J by 4 bases, with 12 bases between the two germline ends. The CDR3 has 14 residues. CDR3: CASSPTQGTGELFF. The CDR3, as DNA: TGCGCCAGCAGTCCCACACAGGGCACCGGGGAGCTGTTTTTT.

This chain joins TRBV5-6 and TRBJ1-4; 7 positions agree with TRBD1. Germline CDR1 SGHDT, CDR2 YYEEEE. V trimming: 2 bases; J trimming: 3 bases; junction bases outside the gene matches: 4. The CDR3 extends over 15 amino acids. The CDR3 protein is CASSFPTGSNEKLFF. CDR3 bases: TGTGCCAGCAGCTTCCCGACAGGGTCTAATGAAAAACTGTTTTTT. The whole variable domain, filled in from reference TRBV5-6 and TRBJ1-4, reads DAGVTQSPTHLIKTRGQQVTLRCSPKSGHDTVSWYQQALGQGPQFIFQYYEEEERQRGNFPDRFSGHQFPNYSSELNVNALLLGDSALYLCASSFPTGSNEKLFFGSGTQLSVL.

The V gene is TRBV6-6, the J gene TRBJ2-2; TRBD1 might be the D (5 bases). The germline gives CDR1 MNHNY, CDR2 SVGAGI (reference sequence). V lost 4 bases, J lost 4 bases, and 13 bases lay in between. This CDR3 spans 15 amino acids. This CDR3 is CASSWAGGATGELFF. The CDR3 DNA is TGTGCCAGCAGTTGGGCAGGTGGGGCCACCGGGGAGCTGTTTTTT.

The rearrangement uses TRBV4-2 and TRBJ2-1; 8 bases agree with TRBD2. V was clipped by 0 bases and J by 4 bases; unmatched bases: 11. The CDR3 runs 18 residues. The germline V gene encodes CDR1 LGHNA and CDR2 YNFKEQ. The CDR3 sequence: CASSQEGNGGVFYNEQFF. CDR3 bases: TGTGCCAGCAGCCAAGAAGGGAACGGGGGGGTTTTTTACAATGAGCAGTTCTTC.

The chain couples TRBV6-8 to TRBJ2-3; possibly TRBD2 for D (7 bases). V lost 0 bases and J 4 bases, leaving 11 bases between the germline ends. The CDR3 spans 15 residues. CDR1 is MNHGY, CDR2 SAAAGT, per germline. In nucleotides, the CDR3 is TGTGCCAGCAGTTACTCAAGGGGGGGGGCAGATACGCAGTATTTT. Protein sequence: CASSYSRGGADTQYF.

The chain has TRBV7-9 and TRBJ1-1; D may be TRBD1 (6 bases). V shed 5 bases and J shed 1 base, with 11 bases lying between them. Germline CDR1 is SEHNR and CDR2 is FQNEAQ (reference sequence). The CDR3 spans 14 residues. The CDR3 DNA sequence: TGTGCCAGCAGCCTGGTGACAGGGAACACTGAAGCTTTCTTT. This codes for CASSLVTGNTEAFF.

The CDR3 region has the DNA TGTGCCAGCTCACCACTGGGACAGGGGGCGACGAACACTGAAGCTTTCTTT. As protein: CASSPLGQGATNTEAFF. V gene TRBV18 combines with J gene TRBJ1-1; 12 nucleotides agree with TRBD1. V lost 1 base to trimming and J lost 1 base; unmatched junction nucleotides: 4. The CDR3 is made up of 17 amino acids. Per germline, CDR1 KGHSH and CDR2 LQKENI.

The V gene is TRBV30, the J gene TRBJ2-7; D remains unclear. Between the trimmed V and J ends, which lost 3 bases and 6 bases, there was a span of 9 bases. The CDR3 extends over 11 amino acids. Germline loops: CDR1 GTSNPN, CDR2 SVGIG (reference sequence). The CDR3 region is CAWRESGEQYF. The CDR3 DNA reads as TGTGCCTGGAGGGAATCAGGCGAGCAGTACTTC.

The rearrangement uses TRBV2 and TRBJ1-5; D is uncertain. This CDR3 is built from 14 residues. Looked up from germline, CDR1 is SNHLY and CDR2 is FYNNEI. V lost 3 bases to trimming and J lost 0 bases, with 6 bases between them. The CDR3 is CASSDRISNQPQHF. Here the CDR3 DNA reads TGTGCCAGCAGTGACAGGATTAGCAATCAGCCCCAGCATTTT.